The 27 T cell receptor beta chains below come from one sample, sequenced in a study of Ad26.COV2.S vaccination and SARS-CoV-2 variants. Treatment here: about 20 received Ad26.COV2.S at low or high dose, single or two shots; roughly 5 received placebo; per-sample allocation not given. Samples came from day 63 after the first vaccine or placebo injection. Here immunoSEQ multiplex PCR was the method, and the copy in TCRdb shows in-frame clones only, minus some. The table shows about 680,000 clones, with roughly nine tenths occurring only once. The sequences come from peripheral blood, collected in a trial of Ad26.COV2.S vaccine versus placebo. The receptors come from a person aged 18-60 years who received the Ad26.COV2.S COVID-19 vaccine or a placebo.

V is TRBV19 and J is TRBJ2-5; no firm D call. The CDR3 consists of 11 residues. Per germline, CDR1 LNHDA and CDR2 SQIVND (reference sequence). V was pared by 5 bases and J by 4 bases, with 5 bases between. The CDR3 loop reads CASSAGETQYF. The CDR3 DNA sequence: TGTGCCAGTAGTGCCGGAGAGACCCAGTACTTC.

The V gene is TRBV10-3, the J gene TRBJ2-5; TRBD1 matches 8 bases. CDR1 ENHRY and CDR2 SYGVKD come from the germline V gene. The CDR3 spans 14 residues. With 6 bases clipped from V and 2 bases from J, the junction kept 5 bases outside the gene matches. The CDR3, as DNA: TGTGCCATCAGCCAGGGGGCAGGACAAGAGACCCAGTACTTC. Protein product: CAISQGAGQETQYF.

The chain employs TRBV20-1 and TRBJ1-2; D gene unclear. Per the germline V gene, CDR1 is DFQATT and CDR2 is SNEGSKA (reference sequence). The CDR3 is 11 amino acids. The V gene lost 6 bases and the J gene lost 7 bases, with 12 bases spanning the gap. The CDR3 nucleotides read TGCAGTGCCCTCGTACCCGGTGGCTACACCTTC. Residues: CSALVPGGYTF.

This sequence joins TRBV6-5 and TRBJ2-2; maybe TRBD2 (5 bases). The germline V and J ends were trimmed by 7 bases and 7 bases, with 16 bases remaining between them. This CDR3 comprises 14 residues. Germline lookup yields CDR1 MNHEY and CDR2 SVGAGI. The CDR3 region has the DNA TGTGCCAGCATCTTGGCGTGGAGGAGCGGGGAGCTGTTTTTT. Its protein is CASILAWRSGELFF.

The chain has TRBV13 and TRBJ2-7, with D unclear. Germline V gives CDR1 PRHDT, CDR2 FYEKMQ (reference sequence). This CDR3 has 13 residues. V was cut by 0 bases and J by 5 bases, with 8 bases left in between. CDR3 region: CASSLGQSNEQYF. The DNA for the CDR3 is TGTGCCAGCAGCTTAGGCCAGAGCAACGAGCAGTACTTC.

This rearrangement joins TRBV20-1 to TRBJ2-7; D is possibly TRBD1 (5 bases). CDR3 length: 16 residues. Germline CDR1 reads DFQATT; CDR2 reads SNEGSKA (reference sequence). Trimming pared 3 bases from V and 4 bases from J, leaving 22 bases between. CDR3 DNA: TGCAGTGCTAGTGTTAGGCAGGGCGGAGAAGATTACGAGCAGTACTTC. Protein sequence: CSASVRQGGEDYEQYF.

The gene calls are TRBV7-9 and TRBJ1-1; TRBD1 agrees at 7 bases. The CDR3 is 15 amino acids. The trim removed 3 bases at V and 6 bases at J, leaving 10 bases unmatched. CDR1 and CDR2 (germline): SEHNR, FQNEAQ (reference sequence). The CDR3 coding sequence is TGTGCCAGCAGCTTTGGGCAGGGGGAAGAATCTGAAGCTTTCTTT. Translating it yields CASSFGQGEESEAFF.

As for this clone: This CDR3 is also generated by other DNA sequences in the sample. The chain uses TRBV13 and TRBJ2-7, with D tentatively TRBD1 (6 bases). The CDR3 length is 14 residues. Germline V gives CDR1 PRHDT, CDR2 FYEKMQ (reference sequence). With 3 bases removed from V and 3 bases from J, the gap between germline ends came to 12 bases. The CDR3 coding sequence is TGTGCCAGCAGCTTGACAGGTGGTAGCTACGAGCAGTACTTC. It specifies CASSLTGGSYEQYF.

This clone has just a few counts. This sequence joins TRBV5-1 and TRBJ1-1, with a possible D match to TRBD1 (6 bases). Trimming left V 2 bases short and J 3 bases short, with 11 bases between. This CDR3 is built from 14 residues. Looked up from germline, CDR1 is SGHRS and CDR2 is YFSETQ. CDR3 nucleotide sequence: TGCGCCAGCAGCTTCCGGCCAGGGGACACTGAAGCTTTCTTT. Protein: CASSFRPGDTEAFF. The full variable domain, its missing parts supplied by reference TRBV5-1 and TRBJ1-1, is KAGVTQTPRYLIKTRGQQVTLSCSPISGHRSVSWYQQTPGQGLQFLFEYFSETQRNKGNFPGRFSGRQFSNSRSEMNVSTLELGDSALYLCASSFRPGDTEAFFGQGTRLTVV.

This clone was seen a single time. This chain links TRBV5-8 with TRBJ1-5; D not certain. CDR1 and CDR2 (germline): SGHTS, YDEGEE. This CDR3 spans 15 amino acids. Between the trimmed V and J ends, which lost 5 bases and 1 base, there was a span of 13 bases. The CDR3 here is CASRTGSLSNQPQHF. The DNA for the CDR3 is TGTGCCAGCAGGACCGGGTCTTTAAGCAATCAGCCCCAGCATTTT.

The V and J genes are TRBV4-3 and TRBJ1-1; TRBD1 matches 8 bases. CDR1 is LGHNA, CDR2 YSLEER, per germline. V trimming: 4 bases; J trimming: 0 bases; junction bases outside the gene matches: 13. The CDR3 extends over 18 amino acids. In DNA form, the CDR3 reads TGCGCCAGCAGCCCTCAGGGGGCAGGGAGGGGAATGAACACTGAAGCTTTCTTT. Its protein product is CASSPQGAGRGMNTEAFF.

The CDR3 reads CSVEEGVNQPQHF. The CDR3 region has the DNA TGCAGCGTTGAGGAGGGGGTCAATCAGCCCCAGCATTTT. V usage is TRBV29-1 and J usage is TRBJ1-5, with a weak D call TRBD1 (6 bases). Germline CDR1 reads SQVTM; CDR2 reads ANQGSEA. The CDR3 loop spans 13 amino acids. V was trimmed by 3 bases and J by 3 bases, leaving 9 bases between them. The variable domain in full, completed from reference TRBV29-1 and TRBJ1-5, reads SAVISQKPSRDICQRGTSLTIQCQVDSQVTMMFWYRQQPGQSLTLIATANQGSEATYESGFVIDKFPISRPNLTFSTLTVSNMSPEDSSIYLCSVEEGVNQPQHFGDGTRLSIL.

This sequence joins TRBV24-1 and TRBJ2-7, with a tentative D call TRBD2 (6 bases). Trimming removed 3 bases at V and 7 bases at J, with 12 bases between. The germline V gene has CDR1 KGHDR and CDR2 SFDVKD. This CDR3 region has 13 residues. Written as DNA, the CDR3 is TGTGCCACCAGTGATCCGGGACTCCGAGAGCAGTACTTC. This codes for CATSDPGLREQYF.

V gene TRBV18 combines with J gene TRBJ2-5, with D maybe TRBD2 (7 bases). Germline values: CDR1 KGHSH, CDR2 LQKENI. CDR3 length: 13 residues. The germline V and J ends were trimmed by 8 bases and 5 bases, with 15 bases remaining between them. CDR3 region: CASHGGDTETQYF. The CDR3 DNA follows: TGTGCCAGCCATGGGGGGGACACGGAGACCCAGTACTTC.

This clone was seen a handful of times. The chain joins TRBV10-3 to TRBJ2-3; the D is unclear. Germline CDR1 is ENHRY and CDR2 is SYGVKD. Trimming removed 2 bases at V and 2 bases at J, with 2 bases between. CDR3 length: 12 amino acids. The CDR3 sequence is CAISEATDTQYF. CDR3 DNA sequence: TGTGCCATCAGTGAGGCCACAGATACGCAGTATTTT.

The count of this clone is one. Other DNA sequences within the sample encode an identical CDR3. The gene calls are TRBV7-9 and TRBJ2-7; the D gene is possibly TRBD1 (6 bases). Germline V gene lookup returns CDR1 SEHNR and CDR2 FQNEAQ (reference sequence). Trimming removed 3 bases from V and 0 bases from J, with 9 bases in between. CDR3 size: 14 residues. The CDR3 is CASSFRDTSYEQYF. The CDR3 coding sequence is TGTGCCAGCAGCTTCCGGGACACCTCCTACGAGCAGTACTTC. The complete variable domain, with remaining parts taken from reference TRBV7-9 and TRBJ2-7, reads DTGVSQNPRHKITKRGQNVTFRCDPISEHNRLYWYRQTLGQGPEFLTYFQNEAQLEKSRLLSDRFSAERPKGSFSTLEIQRTEQGDSAMYLCASSFRDTSYEQYFGPGTRLTVT.

In nucleotides, the CDR3 is TGTGCCAGTAGTTTTTGGGGGACTGGGGCCAACGTCCTGACTTTC. Its protein is CASSFWGTGANVLTF. V and J are TRBV19 and TRBJ2-6; D could derive from TRBD1 or TRBD2 (5 bases each). Germline values: CDR1 LNHDA, CDR2 SQIVND (reference sequence). Trimming removed 5 bases at V and 2 bases at J, with 10 bases between. There are 15 residues in the CDR3.

This clone has only a few counts. The chain recombines TRBV7-9 with TRBJ2-1; D ambiguous. The V end lost 4 bases, the J end lost 6 bases, and 10 bases lay between the germline ends. This CDR3 comprises 13 residues. From germline, CDR1 is SEHNR and CDR2 FQNEAQ (reference sequence). The CDR3, as DNA: TGTGCCAGCAGCTCCGCAAACCTCAATGAGCAGTTCTTC. This encodes CASSSANLNEQFF. Full variable domain (missing parts from reference TRBV7-9 and TRBJ2-1): DTGVSQNPRHKITKRGQNVTFRCDPISEHNRLYWYRQTLGQGPEFLTYFQNEAQLEKSRLLSDRFSAERPKGSFSTLEIQRTEQGDSAMYLCASSSANLNEQFFGPGTRLTVL.

The rearrangement joins TRBV12-3 or TRBV12-4 to TRBJ1-1; D is uncertain. Trimming removed 1 base from V and 3 bases from J, with 6 bases in between. This CDR3 has 13 amino acids. The CDR3 protein is CASSLDGYTEAFF. The CDR3 coding sequence is TGTGCCAGCAGTTTAGACGGATACACTGAAGCTTTCTTT.

J is TRBJ1-2 and V is TRBV18, with D possibly matching TRBD1 (6 bases). The CDR3 is 16 residues long. CDR1 KGHSH and CDR2 LQKENI come from the germline V gene. Trimming left V 6 bases short and J 4 bases short, with 21 bases between. The CDR3 DNA reads TGTGCCAGCTCCCCTAACAGGGATCCTGTAGGCTATGGCTACACCTTC. Amino acid sequence: CASSPNRDPVGYGYTF.

The chain employs TRBV27 and TRBJ2-3; TRBD2 agrees at 12 bases. CDR1 and CDR2 from the germline V gene are MNHEY and SMNVEV (reference sequence). V lost 4 bases to trimming and J lost 2 bases; unmatched junction nucleotides: 4. There are 16 residues in the CDR3. CDR3 coding DNA: TGTGCCAGCAGTTCCCGACTAGCGGGGGACACAGATACGCAGTATTTT. Its translation: CASSSRLAGDTDTQYF.

The chain combines TRBV11-2 with TRBJ2-7; 9 bases fit TRBD1. V shed 6 bases, J shed 5 bases, and the junction held 5 bases outside the gene matches. Germline V gene lookup returns CDR1 SGHAT and CDR2 FQNNGV. The CDR3 sequence is 13 residues long. The CDR3 here is CASRGQGLDEQYF. The CDR3 coding sequence is TGTGCCAGCAGGGGACAGGGCTTGGACGAGCAGTACTTC.

The chain couples TRBV6-5 to TRBJ2-4; TRBD1 is a possible D gene (6 bases). CDR1 is MNHEY and CDR2 is SVGAGI in the germline V gene. This CDR3 spans 14 amino acids. V dropped 6 bases and J dropped 14 bases, with 23 bases sitting between them. Written as DNA, the CDR3 is TGTGCCAGCAGCGGGACCAACAGGGTGCAGAGGGAGTACTTC. Residues: CASSGTNRVQREYF.

Notes on this clone: One end of the junction fails to match germline, which may point to a read error. The chain combines TRBV7-2 with TRBJ2-1; TRBD2 matches 10 bases. The length of the CDR3 is 14 residues. Germline assignment: CDR1 SGHTA and CDR2 FQGNSA. CDR3 in amino acids: CASSLAGDHNEQFF. The CDR3 DNA reads TGTGCCAGCAGCCTAGCGGGAGACCACAATGAGCAGTTCTTC. Drawing the rest from reference TRBV7-2 and TRBJ2-1, the complete variable domain is GAGVSQSPSNKVTEKGKDVELRCDPISGHTALYWYRQSLGQGLEFLIYFQGNSAPDKSGLPSDRFSAERTGGSVSTLTIQRTQQEDSAVYLCASSLAGDHNEQFFGPGTRLTVL.

The gene calls are TRBV14 and TRBJ2-7; TRBD2 aligns across 8 bases. The germline V gene has CDR1 SGHDN and CDR2 FVKESK. The ends lost 1 base at V and 6 bases at J; junction bases unmatched: 8. The CDR3 has 15 residues. As DNA, the CDR3 is TGTGCCAGCAGCCAAGGTTCCGGGGGGGCGTTCGAGCAGTACTTC. Protein product: CASSQGSGGAFEQYF.

The rearrangement joins TRBV30 to TRBJ1-5; 10 bases match TRBD1. V trimming: 5 bases; J trimming: 5 bases; junction bases outside the gene matches: 0. Germline CDR1 GTSNPN, CDR2 SVGIG (reference sequence). The CDR3 contains 12 residues. CDR3 loop: CAWGQGDQPQHF. In DNA form, the CDR3 reads TGTGCCTGGGGACAGGGGGATCAGCCCCAGCATTTT. Using reference TRBV30 and TRBJ1-5 for the parts outside the CDR3, the full variable domain is SQTIHQWPATLVQPVGSPLSLECTVEGTSNPNLYWYRQAAGRGLQLLFYSVGIGQISSEVPQNLSASRPQDRQFILSSKKLLLSDSGFYLCAWGQGDQPQHFGDGTRLSIL.

The chain uses TRBV5-1 and TRBJ1-3, with D possibly being TRBD1 (6 bases). The V end lost 2 bases, the J end lost 0 bases, and 15 bases lay between the germline ends. Looked up from germline, CDR1 is SGHRS and CDR2 is YFSETQ. The CDR3 length is 17 residues. In DNA, the CDR3 is TGCGCCAGCAGCTTCTACGGGACATTGAGCTCTGGAAACACCATATATTTT. It translates to CASSFYGTLSSGNTIYF.